This T cell receptor (beta chain) is from a study of Graves' ophthalmopathy and Graves' hyperthyroidism (dated by TCRdb to the late 2010s). Regarding the study in general: Hyperthyroidism was defined as stable when no progression to ophthalmopathy occurred within 18 months of follow-up. To tell Graves' ophthalmopathy apart from Graves' hyperthyroidism, and to predict which patients would progress to ophthalmopathy, the study relied on TCR beta repertoire signatures. In total, 135 blood samples were TCR-sequenced: 43 ophthalmopathy, 80 or so hyperthyroidism and about 17 hyperthyroidism-to-ophthalmopathy patients. To explore V-J signatures that distinguish ophthalmopathy from hyperthyroidism, a discovery set of about a hundred patients was enrolled, made up of more than 40 with ophthalmopathy and roughly 57 with stable hyperthyroidism. An independent validation cohort was composed of around 19 hyperthyroidism patients and about 17 patients who later progressed from hyperthyroidism to ophthalmopathy. In over 5 hyperthyroidism patients, the T-cell repertoire of thyroid tissue was compared with the T-cell repertoire of blood. Following sampling, methimazole starting at 30 mg daily was administered to hyperthyroidism patients, and high-dose intravenous methylprednisolone was administered to ophthalmopathy patients. General conclusions and limits of the study: The 13-signature model separated ophthalmopathy from stable hyperthyroidism with 85% to 90% sensitivity and about 84% specificity in cross-validation, and 80%/75% in the test set. In validation, the model predicted ophthalmopathy progression with 55% to 71% sensitivity and about 77% specificity; eleven to twelve predicted patients were CT-confirmed with GO in a median of roughly 6.8 months. No statistical method was used to predetermine the sample size, and group allocation was not hidden from the investigators. Among expanded thyroid clonotypes with frequency above 0.001, most also showed up in blood, which suggests that blood repertoires may reflect the thyroid immune response.

For repertoire sequencing, TCR beta CDR3 regions were amplified from RNA transcripts. The first round of RT-PCR was done with HTBI primers and the Qiagen OneStep RT-PCR kit, and was followed by a second round of multiplex PCR, then size selection and purification. Sequencing of the libraries was carried out on an Illumina HiSeq2000 in paired-end mode with 100 bp reads. Per the source publication's procedure: SOAPnuke was used to process the reads, removing any read that contained adapters or uncalled bases, had a mean Phred below 15, or lacked an exact match to the constant primer or identifier. High-quality paired reads were merged with COPE v1.2.5. Clonotypes were defined as unique nucleotide sequences and were aligned to IMGT TRB V, D and J references using MiTCR v1.1. The analysis was limited to V-J combinations with a frequency above 0.0001, which together covered approximately 99% of the repertoires. For each V-J combination, a TCR clonal expansion and chaos score was defined as F50 clonal expansion divided by the chaos observed in the TCRdist matrix. Welch's t-statistics and random forest were used to narrow the features down to 13 V-J combinations, which were then fed into a naive Bayes classifier. The similarity between thyroid and blood repertoires was quantified using the Morisita-Horn index. In-frame beta chains were kept once TCRdb had trimmed the public reads at Q25 with fastp and called clones with MiXCR. When rows share a CDR3 protein, they turn into one entry using the most common DNA and genes. V and J calls and clone size were set by TCRdb, not the authors. The sample table holds some 1.1 million distinct CDR3 sequences, of which 35% to 45% were seen once. The top ten clones comprise around 10% of the sample.

Hyperthyroidism patients were newly diagnosed, with disease duration under 2 months, and aged 18 to 65 years. Patients with other autoimmune diseases, uncontrolled infections, pregnancy or lactation were excluded. Diagnosis relied on clinical symptoms, serum thyroxine, TRAb, thyroid ultrasound and orbital computed tomography. Total RNA was extracted with Trizol reagent and quality-checked on an Agilent 2100 Bioanalyzer. This clonotype was recorded many times. Its antigen target is currently unknown. Per-base quality was not reported, and no clone a single base away is much larger than it. Trimming at the junction amounts to 5 bases on V and 2 bases on J, and the germline ends lie 13 bases apart. The germline V gene provides CDR1 SGHVS and CDR2 FNYEAQ. The CDR3 starts with the cysteine, ends with the phenylalanine, and has 14 residues. The DNA shown is the 42-base CDR3, in frame from base 1.

Sequencing was performed on peripheral blood or thyroid tissue (not recorded which). The chain employs TRBV7-6 and TRBJ2-7, with the identity of the D gene unclear. This sequence originates from an adult man with Graves' hyperthyroidism. The DNA reads as follows: TGTGCCAGCAGCGAGTCGGGCCACACCTACGAGCAGTACTTC. This translates into CASSESGHTYEQYF.